The T cell receptor (beta chain) under discussion was sequenced for a study of T cells in narcolepsy. Study at large: Patients with NT1 or NT2 and healthy control donors were enrolled.

A note on this clone: The target antigen is unknown.

Study-level results: Autoreactive clonotypes reportedly recurred in blood of same and different patients, not controls. No autoreactive T cell clone sequences appeared in some memory CD4+ repertoires. Same-patient CSF and blood CD4+ T cell clonotypes included HCRT-specific and TRIB2-specific autoreactive ones.

Assay: immunoSEQ multiplex PCR; the TCRdb copy retains only in-frame clones and omits some. Of 27,000 or so clones listed, about 80% were seen once; the top ten hold about 3.4%. CDR1 is SGHDT and CDR2 is YYEEEE in the germline V gene. V dropped 0 bases and J dropped 0; count of bases not matched to a gene: 3. The CDR3 length is 19 residues. Sequenced input: CD45RA- memory CD4+ T cells from PBMCs. The rearrangement links TRBV5-6 to TRBJ2-6; 13 positions match TRBD2. The clonotype was recovered from a human donor with narcolepsy. The CDR3 nucleotides are TGTGCCAGCAGCTTGGGGGGACTAGCGGGGTCCTCTGGGGCCAACGTCCTGACTTTC. Translating gives CASSLGGLAGSSGANVLTF.